This entry is about one T cell receptor (beta chain). Its antigen is unknown. The record has no base qualities; no much larger clone is one base away. The data belong to a study of CD8 T cells in ankylosing spondylitis (TCRdb year 2017). Concerning the study at large: The study set out to find disease-linked TCR variants by profiling T cell receptor beta repertoires in ankylosing spondylitis patients and healthy donors. Peripheral blood was sampled, and synovial fluid was additionally collected from ankylosing spondylitis patients. The full study cohort comprised around 23 ankylosing spondylitis patients and some 110 healthy donors. Overall study results and their limits: Some motif variants were previously reported in synovial fluid and blood of reactive arthritis patients, suggesting common disease-initiation mechanisms. Blood from ankylosing spondylitis patients appeared to be characterized by a TCR beta motif made up of several highly homologous amino acid variants. The disease-linked clones were reported to be significantly enriched in matched synovial fluid samples from ankylosing spondylitis patients. A CD8+ phenotype was shown by the disease-linked clones, which were found at relatively low frequencies in peripheral blood.

The run used an Illumina HiSeq 2500. Quantitative 5'-RACE with molecular barcodes was the method used to prepare the TCR beta libraries. Processing in the source paper ran as follows. A new computational method based on a probabilistic model of VDJ rearrangement was used to identify disease-linked TCR variants. The public reads were run again by TCRdb, first through fastp at Q25 and then through MiXCR, and only productive beta chains were kept. Entries that share a CDR3 protein sequence are merged under the most common genes and DNA. These V and J calls derive from TCRdb rather than the authors' analysis. The sample contains 350,000 or so distinct CDR3 sequences, approximately 14% of them found a single time. The biggest ten clones account for roughly 0.99% of the sample. Sequenced input: blood, either unsorted or a sorted T cell fraction (not recorded which). This receptor was obtained from a male donor with ankylosing spondylitis or in good health (not recorded which).

The CDR3 protein: CASSQETGWYGYTF. The bases are TGTGCCAGCAGCCAAGAAACAGGGTGGTACGGCTACACCTTC. The chain was built from TRBV3-1 and TRBJ1-2, and TRBD1 may be the D gene, going by 6 matching bases. The CDR3 sequence holds 14 residues, the cysteine and phenylalanine included. CDR3 DNA only is kept here, 42 bases in frame from base 1. The V and J ends are trimmed by 0 bases and 8 bases, leaving 13 bases between them. From the germline V gene (reference sequence), CDR1 is LGHDT and CDR2 is YNNKEL.